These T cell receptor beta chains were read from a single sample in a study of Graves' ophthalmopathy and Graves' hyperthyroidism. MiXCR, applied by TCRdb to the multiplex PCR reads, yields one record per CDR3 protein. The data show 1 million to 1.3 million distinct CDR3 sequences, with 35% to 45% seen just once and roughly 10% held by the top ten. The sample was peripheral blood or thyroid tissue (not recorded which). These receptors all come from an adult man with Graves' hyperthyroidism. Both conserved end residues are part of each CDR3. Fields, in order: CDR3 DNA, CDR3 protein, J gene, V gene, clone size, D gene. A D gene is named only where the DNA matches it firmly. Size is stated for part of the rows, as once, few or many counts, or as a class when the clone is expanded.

DNA: TGCAGTGCTAGAGGGGTACAGGGGGAGTCCTACGGGCAGTACTTC
CDR3: CSARGVQGESYGQYF
J: TRBJ2-7
V: TRBV20-1
size: NA
D: TRBD1

DNA: TGCGCCAGCAGTGAGCCGGATCAGCCCCAGCATTTT
CDR3: CASSEPDQPQHF
J: TRBJ1-5
V: TRBV10-2
size: few
D: NA

DNA: TGTGCCAGCAGCTTGCTACAAGACTGGGAGGGGGATCAGCCCCAGCATTTT
CDR3: CASSLLQDWEGDQPQHF
J: TRBJ1-5
V: TRBV5-1
size: NA
D: NA

DNA: TGCAGCGTTGCAGGGCGGGACACTGAAGCTTTCTTT
CDR3: CSVAGRDTEAFF
J: TRBJ1-1
V: TRBV29-1
size: NA
D: NA

DNA: TGTGCCACCAGTGCGAGGGTAAATCAGCCCCAGCATTTT
CDR3: CATSARVNQPQHF
J: TRBJ1-5
V: TRBV24-1
size: many
D: NA

DNA: TGCGCCAGCAGCCAAGATTTAGGGATGGAGACCCAGTACTTC
CDR3: CASSQDLGMETQYF
J: TRBJ2-5
V: TRBV4-1
size: NA
D: NA

DNA: TGCAGCGTTGAAGAGGGGGCGGGCTATGGCTACACCTTC
CDR3: CSVEEGAGYGYTF
J: TRBJ1-2
V: TRBV29-1
size: few
D: NA

DNA: TGCAGTGCCCCCAACTTTGCGAGCTCCTACGAGCAGTACTTC
CDR3: CSAPNFASSYEQYF
J: TRBJ2-7
V: TRBV20-1
size: many
D: NA

DNA: TGCAGCGTTGAAGATTGGCCGCGAGGACAGGGTGGAGAGACCCAGTACTTC
CDR3: CSVEDWPRGQGGETQYF
J: TRBJ2-5
V: TRBV29-1
size: many
D: TRBD1

DNA: TGTGCCAGCAGTTACGGCAGGGGGAAGGAGCAGTACTTC
CDR3: CASSYGRGKEQYF
J: TRBJ2-7
V: TRBV6-5
size: NA
D: TRBD1